This T cell receptor beta chain was found in a study of blood T cell repertoires in COVID-19. The data were produced by immunoSEQ multiplex PCR, yet TCRdb's version contains in-frame clones alone and is incomplete. The repertoire holds about 120,000 clones, with less than 85% as singletons. Germline V gives CDR1 SGHTA, CDR2 FQGNSA. Trimming took 5 bases from V and 0 from J; bases not matched to a gene: 9. The CDR3 sequence is 17 residues long. The sequence derives from a human donor in a cohort sampled during active COVID-19. J is TRBJ2-3 and V is TRBV7-2; 9 nucleotides match TRBD2. What was sequenced was peripheral blood. The CDR3 nucleotides are TGTGCCAGCAGCCAGGAGCGGGGGGTTACTAGCACAGATACGCAGTATTTT. Translated, it gives CASSQERGVTSTDTQYF.